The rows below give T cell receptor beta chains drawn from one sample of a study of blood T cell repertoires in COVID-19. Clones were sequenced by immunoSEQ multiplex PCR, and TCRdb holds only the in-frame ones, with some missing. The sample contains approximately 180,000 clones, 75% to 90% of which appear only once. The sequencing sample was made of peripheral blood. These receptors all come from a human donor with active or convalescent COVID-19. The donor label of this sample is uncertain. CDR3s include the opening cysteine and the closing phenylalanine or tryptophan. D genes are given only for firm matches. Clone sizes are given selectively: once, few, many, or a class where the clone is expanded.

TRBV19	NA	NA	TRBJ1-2	TGTGCCAGTTCTCGGACGGGATTGAAGGGCTACACCTTC	CASSRTGLKGYTF
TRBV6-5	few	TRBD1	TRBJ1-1	TGTGCCAGCACCGAGACAGGGGGAACTGAAGCTTTCTTT	CASTETGGTEAFF
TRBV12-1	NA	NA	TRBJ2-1	TGTGCCAGCAGCACCACCCAGTTCGCATTTAATGAGCAGTTCTTC	CASSTTQFAFNEQFF
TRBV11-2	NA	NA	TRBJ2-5	TGTGCCAGCAGCTTAGATTTCGGGGGAGTTGAGACCCAGTACTTC	CASSLDFGGVETQYF
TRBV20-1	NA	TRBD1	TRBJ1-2	TGCAGTGCTAGTCAAGATGGGAACAGGGGGCTCAGTGGCTACACCTTC	CSASQDGNRGLSGYTF
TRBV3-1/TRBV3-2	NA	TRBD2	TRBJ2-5	TGTGCCAGCAGCCAGCGGGGGGCCCAAGAGACCCAGTACTTC	CASSQRGAQETQYF
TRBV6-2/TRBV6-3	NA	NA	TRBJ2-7	TGTGCCAGCAGTTTCCCCGCAGTAAGCTACGAGCAGTACTTC	CASSFPAVSYEQYF
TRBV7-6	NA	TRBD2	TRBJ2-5	TGTGCCAGCAGCCGAACTAGCGACCAAGAGACCCAGTACTTC	CASSRTSDQETQYF
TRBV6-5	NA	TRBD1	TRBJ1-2	TGTGCCAGCAGTTACTCCCCGGGACAGGCGACCTCGACCTTC	CASSYSPGQATSTF
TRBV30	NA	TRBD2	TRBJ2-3	TGTGCCTGGAGGAGGGGACTAGCGGGGGGAACAGATACGCAGTATTTT	CAWRRGLAGGTDTQYF
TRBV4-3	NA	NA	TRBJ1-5	TGCGCCAGCAGCCAAGGCAGGGCCCGCAATCAGCCCCAGCATTTT	CASSQGRARNQPQHF
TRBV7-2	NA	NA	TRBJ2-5	TGTGCCAGCAGAGGGCCGGGGTGGCAAGAGACCCAGTACTTC	CASRGPGWQETQYF
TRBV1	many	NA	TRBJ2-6	TGCACCAGCAGCCAAGATCGCTCTGGGGCCAACGTCCTGACTTTC	CTSSQDRSGANVLTF
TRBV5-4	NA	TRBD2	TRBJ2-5	TGTGCCAGCAGCTTGGGACTAGCGGGGCTCGATTTGGGAGAGACCCAGTACTTC	CASSLGLAGLDLGETQYF
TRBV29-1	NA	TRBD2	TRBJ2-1	TGCAGCGTTGCCCCGGGACTAGCGATTAATGAGCAGTTCTTC	CSVAPGLAINEQFF
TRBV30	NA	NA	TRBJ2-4	TGTGCCTGGAGGGCCCCTCATAGTGCGGTCATTCAGTACTTC	CAWRAPHSAVIQYF
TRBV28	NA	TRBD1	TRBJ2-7	TGTGCCAGCAGTTCACTCCCGACAGGGATGAACTTC	CASSSLPTGMNF
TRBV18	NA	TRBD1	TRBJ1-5	TGTGCCAGCTCACCACAACAGGGGGTGACAAGGCAGCATTTT	CASSPQQGVTRQHF
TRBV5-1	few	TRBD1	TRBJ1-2	TGCGCCAGCAGCTTGGATGGGGACAGGGGGCTGCGAGGGACCTTC	CASSLDGDRGLRGTF
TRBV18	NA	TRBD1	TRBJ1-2	TGTGCCAGCTCACCGTGGACAGGGGGAGATAACTATGGCTACACCTTC	CASSPWTGGDNYGYTF
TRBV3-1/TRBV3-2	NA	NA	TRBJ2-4	TGTGCCAGCAGCCAAGCGGGTCAAAACATTCAGTACTTC	CASSQAGQNIQYF
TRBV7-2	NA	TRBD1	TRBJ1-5	TGTGCCAGCAGCTCAGCCCTGACAGGGGACCAGCCCCAGCATTTT	CASSSALTGDQPQHF
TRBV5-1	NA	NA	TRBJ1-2	TGCGCCAGCAGCTTGGCGGACTATGGCTACACCTTC	CASSLADYGYTF
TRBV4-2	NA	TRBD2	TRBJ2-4	TGTGCCAGCAGCCAAACGACGCGGGGGGTAACCGGGGACATTCAGTACTTC	CASSQTTRGVTGDIQYF
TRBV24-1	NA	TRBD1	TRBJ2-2	TGTGCCACCAGTGAGCCGACAGGGGGACTCACCGGGGAGCTGTTTTTT	CATSEPTGGLTGELFF
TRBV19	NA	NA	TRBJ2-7	TGTGCCAGTAGTATTCGCACCACTTCGGAGCAGTACTTC	CASSIRTTSEQYF
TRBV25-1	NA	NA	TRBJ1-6	TGTGCCACTTCCCCCCAGGGTTTTAATTCACCCCTCCACTTT	CATSPQGFNSPLHF
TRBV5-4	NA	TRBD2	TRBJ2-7	TGTGCCAGCAGCTCGACATCGACTAGCGGGGTCTACGAGCAGTACTTC	CASSSTSTSGVYEQYF
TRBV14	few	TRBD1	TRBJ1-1	TGTGCCAGCAGCGAACAGGGGGCGCGGACTGAAGCTTTCTTT	CASSEQGARTEAFF
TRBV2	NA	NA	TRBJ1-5	TGTGCCAGCAGTGAGTCAGGGTTTAGCAATCAGCCCCAGCATTTT	CASSESGFSNQPQHF
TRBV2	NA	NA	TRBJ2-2	TGTGCCAGCAGTGAAAGCTGGACCGGGGAGCTGTTTTTT	CASSESWTGELFF
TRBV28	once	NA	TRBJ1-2	NA	CASSFLAGGSSANYGYTF
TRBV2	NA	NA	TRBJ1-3	TGTGCCAGCAGTGACAGGGCTGGAAACACCATATATTTT	CASSDRAGNTIYF
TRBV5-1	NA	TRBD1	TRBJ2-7	TGCGCCAGCAGCAAACAGCCGGGACAGGGCTACGAACAGTACTTC	CASSKQPGQGYEQYF
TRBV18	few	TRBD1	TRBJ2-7	TGTGCCAGCTCCCTCGGGACAGGATACTCCTACGAGCAGTACTTC	CASSLGTGYSYEQYF
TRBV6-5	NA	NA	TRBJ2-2	TGTGCCAGCAGGGCCCCGAACACCGGGGAGCTGTTTTTT	CASRAPNTGELFF
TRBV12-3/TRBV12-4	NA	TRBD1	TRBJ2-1	TGTGCCAGCAGAAGGACAGGGGGCAATGAGCAGTTCTTC	CASRRTGGNEQFF
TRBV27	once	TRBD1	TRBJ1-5	TGTGCCAGCGCCCGGGACAGGGCGAGGGGACCAAATCAGCCCCAGCATTTT	CASARDRARGPNQPQHF
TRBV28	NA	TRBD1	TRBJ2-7	TGTGCCAGCAGTGCCGACAGGGTTAAATACGAGCAGTACTTC	CASSADRVKYEQYF
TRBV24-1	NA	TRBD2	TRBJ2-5	TGTGCCACCAGTGATTGGCTAGCGGGGGGGCAAGAGACCCAGTACTTC	CATSDWLAGGQETQYF
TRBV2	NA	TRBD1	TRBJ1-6	TGTGCCAGGGGACAGGGGACGGGCTCCTATAATTCACCCCTCCACTTT	CARGQGTGSYNSPLHF
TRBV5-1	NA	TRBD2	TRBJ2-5	TGCGCCAGCTGCCTGGGACTACAAGAGACCCAGTACTTC	CASCLGLQETQYF
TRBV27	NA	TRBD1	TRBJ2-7	TGTGCCAGCAGCGATTACAGGGGGCCTTCCTACGAGCAGTACTTC	CASSDYRGPSYEQYF
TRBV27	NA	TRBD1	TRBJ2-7	TGTGCCAGCAGTTTATTCCCCCCACGCGGACAGGTCTCCTACGAGCAGTACTTC	CASSLFPPRGQVSYEQYF
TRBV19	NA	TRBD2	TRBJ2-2	TGTGCCAGTAGTGTGGGACTAGCGGGGGTGACCGGGGAGCTGTTTTTT	CASSVGLAGVTGELFF
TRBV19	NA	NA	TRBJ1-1	TGTGCCAGTAGTATGATGGGCGGGGCTTTCTTT	CASSMMGGAFF
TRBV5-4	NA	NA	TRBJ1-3	TGTGCCAGCAGCTTGGTGCCAGGATCTGGAAACACCATATATTTT	CASSLVPGSGNTIYF
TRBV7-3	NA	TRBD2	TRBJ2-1	TGTGCCAGCAGCGAAGCGGGGGGTTCCTACAATGAGCAGTTCTTC	CASSEAGGSYNEQFF
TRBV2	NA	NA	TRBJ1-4	TGTGCCAGCAGGCGGGGGTTAGAAAAACTGTTTTTT	CASRRGLEKLFF
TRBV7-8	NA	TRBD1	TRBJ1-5	TGTGCCAGCAGCTTAATGTGGGGGACAGGGTCTTATAGCAATCAGCCCCAGCATTTT	CASSLMWGTGSYSNQPQHF
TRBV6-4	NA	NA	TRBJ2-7	TGTGCCAGCAGAAGGGGTCCCAGCTCCTACGAGCAGTACTTC	CASRRGPSSYEQYF
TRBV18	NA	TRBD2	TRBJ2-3	TGTGCCAGCTCACCAATAGTGGGACTAAGCACAGATACGCAGTATTTT	CASSPIVGLSTDTQYF
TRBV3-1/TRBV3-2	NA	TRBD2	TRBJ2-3	TGTGCCAGCAGCCAAGATCCCCTTAGCGGGGGGGAACCAGTCACAGATACGCAGTATTTT	CASSQDPLSGGEPVTDTQYF
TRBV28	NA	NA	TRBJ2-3	TGTGCCAGCAGTTTACGCGGGACAGATACGCAGTATTTT	CASSLRGTDTQYF
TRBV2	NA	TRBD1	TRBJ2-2	TGTGCCACAAAGACAGGGGGCTACACCGGGGAGCTGTTTTTT	CATKTGGYTGELFF
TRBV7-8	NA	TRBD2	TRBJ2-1	TGTGCCAGCAGCTTAGCTTGGCGGGAGAGTAATGAGCAGTTCTTC	CASSLAWRESNEQFF
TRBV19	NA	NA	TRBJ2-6	TGTGCCAGTAGGGCTCCAGACAGCTCTGGGGCCAACGTCCTGACTTTC	CASRAPDSSGANVLTF
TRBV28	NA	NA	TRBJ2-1	TGTGCCAGCAGTTTCCAACGGACAGCTGGGGTCAATGAGCAGTTCTTC	CASSFQRTAGVNEQFF
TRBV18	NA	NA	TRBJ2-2	TGTGCCAGCTCACCAGGTGTAGGGAGGACCACCGGGGAGCTGTTTTTT	CASSPGVGRTTGELFF